This entry lists 2 T cell receptor beta chains sequenced from one sample in a study of blood T cells in healthy people across ages. Sample-barcoded 5' priming and a J-beta primer mix drove a second PCR of roughly 6 to 12 cycles. MiXCR was run by TCRdb on the 5' RACE reads, yielding one entry per CDR3 protein. The sample consists of around 1,500,000 distinct CDR3 sequences, roughly 27% of them appearing once. Specimen: blood. These receptors were collected from a woman aged 25 to 39 in good health.

This clonotype was counted between two and nine times. A read error may be the cause here, since a much bigger clone is one base away. The genes are TRBV7-9 and TRBJ2-5; possible D gene TRBD1, 6 bases. The V gene's germline CDR1 is SEHNR and CDR2 FQNEAQ (reference sequence). The CDR3 length is 15 residues. Trimming pared 0 bases from V and 11 bases from J, leaving 19 bases between. The CDR3 here is CASSLAYGQRNEQYF. DNA of the CDR3: TGTGCCAGCAGCTTAGCGTACGGACAGAGAAATGAGCAGTACTTC.

This clonotype was picked up a small number of times. V gene TRBV20-1 combines with J gene TRBJ1-2; D is perhaps TRBD1 (5 bases). V was clipped by 0 bases and J by 3 bases, with 11 bases between them. The V gene's germline CDR1 is DFQATT and CDR2 SNEGSKA (reference sequence). The CDR3 has 14 amino acids. The CDR3 bases are TGCAGTGCTAGAGATAGGGTACAGGACTATGGCTACACCTTC. It translates to CSARDRVQDYGYTF.